The TCR beta chain under discussion was sequenced for a study of shared clonotypes between healthy human individuals. From germline, CDR1 is SGHAT and CDR2 FQDESV (reference sequence). Trimming removed 4 bases at V and 0 bases at J, with 6 bases between. The CDR3 contains 14 residues. Researchers ran the assay at a deep level. TCRdb keeps only in-frame clones here, not all; method: immunoSEQ multiplex PCR. The sample lists about 1.1 million clones, approximately 80% occurring once. Sequenced sample: memory CD4+ T cells from PBMCs. Subset specified: CD45RA-negative fraction. The receptor was derived from a man aged 18 to 30 in good health. Some clones in this sample may be carry-over from other donors' samples. This chain links TRBV11-1 with TRBJ2-2; D is unclear. The CDR3, as DNA: TGTGCCAGCAGCTCTACAGCGAACACCGGGGAGCTGTTTTTT. This sequence encodes CASSSTANTGELFF.